One sample yielded the 3 T cell receptor beta chains listed below, sequenced in a study of STAT3 mutations in large granular lymphocyte leukemia. TCRdb's table, derived via immunoSEQ multiplex PCR, lists solely in-frame clones and lacks some. The table records fewer than 10,000 clones, 85% to 90% of them present only once. Antigen specificity for these receptors is unknown. Broader study findings: Every T-LGLL patient had at least one immunodominant TCRbeta clonotype.

The sequencing sample was made of peripheral blood mononuclear cells. The receptor source for this set is a man aged 80 or over with T-cell large granular lymphocyte leukemia. Some clones in this sample may be carry-over from other donors' samples.

The CDR3 nucleotides are TGCGCCAGCAGCAGGGGACAGTGGGACGAGCAGTACTTC. It codes for CASSRGQWDEQYF. The genes are TRBV5-1 and TRBJ2-7; the match to TRBD1 covers 7 bases. Per the germline V gene, CDR1 is SGHRS and CDR2 is YFSETQ. J was trimmed by 5 bases and V by 4 bases; bases with no gene match: 6. CDR3 length: 13 amino acids.

The CDR3 DNA sequence: TGTGCCTGGAGTTCGTTAGCCTACGAGCAGTACTTC. Translation gives CAWSSLAYEQYF. The V gene is TRBV30, the J gene TRBJ2-7; the D is unclear. Germline lookup yields CDR1 GTSNPN and CDR2 SVGIG (reference sequence). V was cut by 2 bases and J by 2 bases, with 7 bases left in between. The CDR3 sequence is 12 residues long.

The chain uses TRBV7-2 and TRBJ2-7; tentative D call: TRBD2 (7 bases). CDR1 SGHTA and CDR2 FQGNSA come from the germline V gene. The ends were cut back, 6 bases at V and 0 bases at J, with 18 bases in the middle. The CDR3 totals 16 residues. The DNA of the CDR3 is TGTGCCAGCAGTTTCTTTTTCGCGGGGGCCTCCTACGAGCAGTACTTC. Translating it yields CASSFFFAGASYEQYF.